The clone carrying this TCR beta chain was seen only a few times. Its antigen is not identified. The data were obtained in a study of T cell repertoires in cytomegalovirus infection. Study results and caveats: Totalled public TCR beta family frequency picked out people who carried CMV plus the relevant HLA.

Germline lookup yields CDR1 SGHTA and CDR2 FQGNSA. CDR3 length: 15 amino acids. J lost 7 bases, V lost 1 base, and 7 bases had no gene match. TCRdb independently ran MiXCR on the reads; one entry per CDR3 protein. Of 250,000 to 350,000 distinct CDR3 sequences listed, around 25% are singletons. J is TRBJ2-7 and V is TRBV7-2; 10 nucleotides match TRBD2. This clonotype was obtained from a human donor in good health (CMV status not recorded). Some clones in this sample may be carry-over from other donors' samples. Input material: PBMCs. In DNA, the CDR3 is TGTGCCAGCAGCTTAGATCTAGCGGGAGCTGGGGAGCAGTACTTC. Translation gives CASSLDLAGAGEQYF.